One sample yielded the 26 T cell receptor beta chains listed below, sequenced in a study of T cells after yellow fever vaccination. A single record per CDR3 protein comes from TCRdb applying MiXCR to the 5' RACE reads. The sample includes about 45,000 distinct CDR3 sequences, about 6.8% of them seen just once. The source was CD8+ T cells not binding an NS4B(214-222) dextramer, sorted from PBMCs, collected 45 days after the yellow fever booster vaccination. These receptors were obtained from a man aged 30-40 years who received the YFV17D yellow fever vaccine.

The chain links TRBV15 to TRBJ2-1; TRBD2 is a possible D gene (6 bases). The CDR3 is made up of 16 amino acids. Germline V gives CDR1 LNHNV, CDR2 YYDKDF (reference sequence). Trimming removed 0 bases from V and 2 bases from J, with 11 bases in between. CDR3 in amino acids: CATSRDYGSAYNEQFF. CDR3 sequence (DNA): TGTGCCACCAGCAGAGATTACGGGAGCGCCTACAATGAGCAGTTCTTC.

This clonotype was seen repeatedly, ten times or more. V is TRBV12-3 or TRBV12-4 and J is TRBJ2-5, with D possibly being TRBD2 (5 bases). V dropped 5 bases and J dropped 5 bases, with 15 bases sitting between them. There are 14 residues in the CDR3. Here the CDR3 reads CASSPKLEEETQYF. The DNA for the CDR3 is TGTGCCAGCAGTCCTAAACTGGAGGAGGAGACCCAGTACTTC.

This clonotype is classed as medium-sized. This chain connects TRBV29-1 to TRBJ2-7, with D possibly matching TRBD2 (6 bases). The germline V gene has CDR1 SQVTM and CDR2 ANQGSEA. The CDR3 is 12 residues long. V was clipped by 0 bases and J by 6 bases, with 9 bases between them. This chain's CDR3 is CSVEEEGIEQYF. DNA of the CDR3: TGCAGCGTTGAAGAGGAGGGGATCGAGCAGTACTTC.

This clonotype has at least ten counts. The gene calls are TRBV12-3 or TRBV12-4 and TRBJ2-7; D not certain. The CDR3 length is 15 residues. The V and J ends lost 6 bases and 7 bases respectively, with 22 bases between them. This chain's CDR3 is CASSPSSEALREQYF. The CDR3 DNA follows: TGTGCCAGCAGCCCTTCCAGCGAGGCCCTACGAGAGCAGTACTTC.

This clonotype was recorded at least ten times. The chain recombines TRBV11-2 with TRBJ2-7; D gene uncertain. The V gene lost 6 bases and the J gene lost 2 bases, with 14 bases spanning the gap. From germline, CDR1 is SGHAT and CDR2 FQNNGV. This CDR3 region has 14 residues. CDR3 coding DNA: TGTGCCAGCAGAAAAGGCGCTGTTCCCTACGAGCAGTACTTC. Translation gives CASRKGAVPYEQYF.

This clonotype was found many times. The rearrangement links TRBV11-2 to TRBJ2-3; D assignment may be TRBD1 or TRBD2 (5 bases each). Trimming shortened V by 3 bases and J by 2 bases, and 12 bases separated the two germline ends. The CDR3 has 15 amino acids. Germline V CDR1 and CDR2: SGHAT, FQNNGV. The CDR3 sequence: CASSFGDHFTDTQYF. The CDR3 DNA is TGTGCCAGCAGCTTTGGGGACCACTTCACAGATACGCAGTATTTT.

In its sample, this clonotype was seen many times. This chain joins TRBV6-2 or TRBV6-3 and TRBJ2-7; TRBD2 agrees at 8 bases. CDR3 length: 15 amino acids. V gave up 6 bases and J gave up 3 bases; unmatched junction bases: 10. From germline, CDR1 is MNHEY and CDR2 SVGEGT. Written as DNA, the CDR3 is TGTGCCAGCAGCCGCCTAGCGGGCAACGACTACGAGCAGTACTTC. Residues: CASSRLAGNDYEQYF.

The genes are TRBV28 and TRBJ2-4; 8 bases are a match to TRBD2. With 5 bases clipped from V and 0 bases from J, the junction kept 6 bases outside the gene matches. Germline V CDR1 and CDR2: MDHEN, SYDVKM. The CDR3 is 16 residues long. CDR3 residues: CASSPPLAGAKNIQYF. For the CDR3, the DNA is TGTGCCAGCAGTCCTCCCCTAGCGGGAGCCAAAAACATTCAGTACTTC.

This clonotype occurred a few times. The chain recombines TRBV7-9 with TRBJ1-3; D gene uncertain. Germline CDR1 SEHNR, CDR2 FQNEAQ (reference sequence). V lost 2 bases, J lost 3 bases, and 17 bases lay in between. The CDR3 runs 17 residues. This CDR3 reads CASSLLKGPDGGNTIYF. CDR3 DNA sequence: TGTGCCAGCAGCTTACTAAAAGGGCCAGATGGTGGAAACACCATATATTTT.

This clonotype was counted ten times or more. J is TRBJ2-7 and V is TRBV3-1, with a tentative D call TRBD2 (6 bases). This CDR3 spans 13 amino acids. Trimming took 6 bases from V and 0 from J, leaving 9 bases between them. The germline V gene has CDR1 LGHDT and CDR2 YNNKEL (reference sequence). This chain's CDR3 is CASSGGASYEQYF. DNA of the CDR3: TGTGCCAGCAGTGGCGGGGCCTCCTACGAGCAGTACTTC.

This clonotype was counted many times. The rearrangement joins TRBV6-1 to TRBJ2-7; 11 bases are shared with TRBD2. J lost 4 bases, V lost 5 bases, and 7 bases had no gene match. The CDR3 is made up of 15 amino acids. Germline V gene sequence: CDR1 MNHNS, CDR2 SASEGT. The CDR3 DNA is TGTGCCAGCAGTAGATCCGGGACTAGCGGATACGAGCAGTACTTC. This translates into CASSRSGTSGYEQYF.

This clonotype was seen repeatedly, ten times or more. This chain uses TRBV30 with TRBJ1-1, with D possibly TRBD1 on 6 matching bases. The CDR3 runs to 15 residues. Trimming removed 3 bases from V and 4 bases from J, with 18 bases in between. Germline V lookup: CDR1 GTSNPN, CDR2 SVGIG (reference sequence). The CDR3 DNA is TGTGCCTGGAGGGAGGCAGGGGTGTGGACCACTGAAGCTTTCTTT. Its protein product is CAWREAGVWTTEAFF.

At least ten counts were recorded for this clonotype. This sequence joins TRBV5-1 and TRBJ2-1; TRBD2 agrees at 13 bases. Germline V gene data show CDR1 as SGHRS and CDR2 as YFSETQ. The junction had 4 bases not matched to a gene; V was cut back by 2 bases and J by 8 bases. The CDR3 totals 15 residues. The CDR3 sequence: CASSFGTSGIHEQFF. The DNA of the CDR3 is TGCGCCAGCAGCTTCGGGACTAGCGGGATCCATGAGCAGTTCTTC.

This clonotype was counted at least ten times. The chain uses TRBV5-5 and TRBJ2-1; TRBD2 matches 8 bases. CDR3 size: 15 residues. The trim removed 0 bases at V and 6 bases at J, leaving 5 bases unmatched. Germline loops: CDR1 SGHKS, CDR2 YYEKEE (reference sequence). The chain's CDR3 is CASSLGLAGSNEQFF. The CDR3 bases are TGTGCCAGCAGCTTGGGCCTAGCGGGTAGCAATGAGCAGTTCTTC.

This clonotype was observed at least ten times. The CDR3, as DNA: TGTGCCAGCAGCTTAAGGCCAGGGATTAGTAGAGAGACCCAGTACTTC. Protein: CASSLRPGISRETQYF. This chain uses TRBV13 with TRBJ2-5; D perhaps matches TRBD1 (5 bases). CDR1 and CDR2 (germline): PRHDT, FYEKMQ (reference sequence). Deletions cut 2 bases from V and 4 bases from J, with 17 bases between. CDR3 length equals 16 residues.

This clonotype was counted ten times or more. This chain links TRBV7-8 with TRBJ2-7, with TRBD1 matching over 10 bases. CDR1 and CDR2 (germline): SGHVS, FQNEAQ. Losses at the gene ends were 3 bases for V and 3 bases for J; bases not matched to a gene: 2. The CDR3 runs 14 residues. As DNA, the CDR3 is TGTGCCAGCAGCTTCGGGACAGGGGTCTACGAGCAGTACTTC. Amino acids: CASSFGTGVYEQYF.

This clonotype was observed many times. The V gene is TRBV15, the J gene TRBJ2-2; D is uncertain. The V end lost 5 bases, the J end lost 5 bases, and 9 bases lay between the germline ends. Germline CDR1 LNHNV, CDR2 YYDKDF (reference sequence). The CDR3 has 13 residues. CDR3 region: CATSPTRTGELFF. The CDR3 nucleotides read TGTGCCACCAGCCCCACCCGGACCGGGGAGCTGTTTTTT. Drawing the rest from reference TRBV15 and TRBJ2-2, the complete variable domain is DAMVIQNPRYQVTQFGKPVTLSCSQTLNHNVMYWYQQKSSQAPKLLFHYYDKDFNNEADTPDNFQSRRPNTSFCFLDIRSPGLGDTAMYLCATSPTRTGELFFGEGSRLTVL.

This clonotype occurred many times. The V gene is TRBV6-5, the J gene TRBJ2-2, with a possible D match to TRBD2 (5 bases). The V end was cut by 3 bases, the J end by 1 base, with 6 bases between. The CDR3 covers 14 residues. Per the germline V gene, CDR1 is MNHEY and CDR2 is SVGAGI. CDR3 loop: CASSYRGNTGELFF. CDR3 in DNA: TGTGCCAGCAGTTATCGGGGGAACACCGGGGAGCTGTTTTTT.

This clonotype was picked up many times. V gene TRBV28 combines with J gene TRBJ1-4; D possibly corresponds to TRBD1 (5 bases). Between the trimmed V and J ends, which lost 3 bases and 8 bases, there was a span of 19 bases. Looked up from germline, CDR1 is MDHEN and CDR2 is SYDVKM. The CDR3 spans 16 residues. The DNA for the CDR3 is TGTGCCAGCAGTTTTGAAGTCGGGTCGGGGGACGAAAAACTGTTTTTT. It translates to CASSFEVGSGDEKLFF. The variable domain in full, completed from reference TRBV28 and TRBJ1-4, reads DVKVTQSSRYLVKRTGEKVFLECVQDMDHENMFWYRQDPGLGLRLIYFSYDVKMKEKGDIPEGYSVSREKKERFSLILESASTNQTSMYLCASSFEVGSGDEKLFFGSGTQLSVL.

This clonotype was observed many times. Relative to the germline gene, one junction end is altered; a read error may explain this. This rearrangement joins TRBV20-1 to TRBJ1-2, with D unclear. The CDR3 sequence is 10 residues long. Germline lookup yields CDR1 DFQATT and CDR2 SNEGSKA (reference sequence). The CDR3 region is CSARDPVSIF. CDR3 nucleotides: TGCAGTGCTAGAGATCCAGTTAGCATCTTC.

On this clonotype: At one end, the junction sequence differs from germline, possibly due to a read error. The chain uses TRBV6-2 or TRBV6-3 and TRBJ2-7, with D unresolved. The CDR3 runs to 15 residues. CDR1 and CDR2 from the germline V gene are MNHEY and SVGEGT. CDR3 protein: CASCYSTASHREQYF. The CDR3, as DNA: TGTGCCAGCTGTTACTCGACGGCCTCTCACCGCGAGCAGTACTTC.

This clonotype was detected many times. The rearrangement uses TRBV5-5 and TRBJ2-7; 8 bases map to TRBD2. This CDR3 comprises 15 residues. V dropped 0 bases and J dropped 6; count of bases not matched to a gene: 8. The germline V gene encodes CDR1 SGHKS and CDR2 YYEKEE (reference sequence). CDR3 nucleotide sequence: TGTGCCAGCAGCTTGGGTGGGACTAGTCCCCTCGAGCAGTACTTC. This encodes CASSLGGTSPLEQYF.

This clonotype was observed a few times. The chain employs TRBV11-2 and TRBJ2-6; D perhaps matches TRBD1 (6 bases). The CDR3 covers 15 residues. Trimming took 0 bases from V and 7 from J, leaving 10 bases between them. In germline, CDR1 is SGHAT, CDR2 FQNNGV. The CDR3 region has the DNA TGTGCCAGCAGCTTAGATACCGGGACAGCCAACGTCCTGACTTTC. As protein: CASSLDTGTANVLTF.

This clonotype was picked up many times. This chain joins TRBV15 and TRBJ2-5, with 7 bases matching TRBD1. Germline V gene sequence: CDR1 LNHNV, CDR2 YYDKDF (reference sequence). The CDR3 has 14 amino acids. Unmatched junction bases numbered 7, after V lost 5 bases and J lost 4 bases. CDR3 coding DNA: TGTGCCACCAGCTCTAGCAAGGGGGCAGAGACCCAGTACTTC. Amino acid sequence: CATSSSKGAETQYF.

There are many counts of this clonotype. The rearrangement links TRBV7-8 to TRBJ2-1; perhaps TRBD2 as D (5 bases). The CDR3 contains 15 residues. Trimming cost V 2 bases and J 2 bases, with 10 bases left between them. Germline CDR1 is SGHVS and CDR2 is FQNEAQ. The CDR3 sequence is CASSLRSGTYNEQFF. The CDR3 DNA reads as TGTGCCAGCAGCTTAAGAAGCGGCACCTACAATGAGCAGTTCTTC.

Worth noting for this clonotype: A much larger clone is a single base away; this may be a read error. This rearrangement joins TRBV7-9 to TRBJ2-7; TRBD2 aligns across 11 bases. Germline loops: CDR1 SEHNR, CDR2 FQNEAQ (reference sequence). Trimming cost V 5 bases and J 5 bases; bases outside gene matches: 11. This CDR3 region has 16 residues. CDR3 in amino acids: CASSATTSGRMNEQYF. The DNA of the CDR3 is TGTGCCAGCAGCGCGACTACTAGCGGGAGAATGAACGAGCAGTACTTC. The full variable domain, with the rest looked up from reference TRBV7-9 and TRBJ2-7, is DTGVSQNPRHKITKRGQNVTFRCDPISEHNRLYWYRQTLGQGPEFLTYFQNEAQLEKSRLLSDRFSAERPKGSFSTLEIQRTEQGDSAMYLCASSATTSGRMNEQYFGPGTRLTVT.